This TCR beta chain came from a study of shared clonotypes between healthy human individuals. Study background: Researchers drew samples from a couple of women and a few men aged 18 to 49.

The CDR3 runs 13 residues. Trimming removed 1 base at V and 3 bases at J, with 7 bases between. CDR1 and CDR2 (germline): SGHNT, YYREEE (reference sequence). This table comes from immunoSEQ multiplex PCR, and its TCRdb copy is limited to in-frame clones, with some not included. This repertoire shows hundreds of thousands of clones, 80% to 95% found once; its top ten account for more than 20%. Whole-study results and caveats: Donor scarcity curtailed the genetic and exposure-history diversity represented herein.

Naive CD8 cells, CD45RO-negative and positively selected for CCR7, excluded terminally differentiated effector memory CD45RA+ cells. Donors included only healthy HIV-negative adults lacking recent acute infections or vaccinations. Remarks on this clone: Its antigen is unknown.

Sequencing was performed on naive CD8+ T cells sorted from blood. V and J are TRBV5-4 and TRBJ2-5, with D unclear. The TCR was taken from a man in his thirties or forties in good health. Here the CDR3 reads CASSLILEETQYF. In DNA, the CDR3 is TGTGCCAGCAGCTTGATTCTAGAAGAGACCCAGTACTTC.